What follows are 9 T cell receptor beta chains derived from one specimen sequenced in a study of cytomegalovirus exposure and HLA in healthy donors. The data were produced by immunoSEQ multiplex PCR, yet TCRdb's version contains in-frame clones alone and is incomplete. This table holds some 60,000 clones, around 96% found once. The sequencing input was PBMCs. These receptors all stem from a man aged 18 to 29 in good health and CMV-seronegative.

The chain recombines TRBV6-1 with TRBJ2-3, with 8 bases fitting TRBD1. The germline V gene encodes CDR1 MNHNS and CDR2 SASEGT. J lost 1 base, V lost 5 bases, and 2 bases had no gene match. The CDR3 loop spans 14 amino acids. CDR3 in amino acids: CASSPTGGTDTQYF. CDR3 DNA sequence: TGTGCCAGCAGTCCGACAGGGGGCACAGATACGCAGTATTTT.

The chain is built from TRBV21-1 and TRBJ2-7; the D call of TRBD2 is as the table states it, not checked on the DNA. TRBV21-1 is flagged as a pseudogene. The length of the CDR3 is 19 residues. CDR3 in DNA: TGTGCCAGCAGCAAAATCGGTGGAGGGTTAGCGGCGAACCCCTACGAGCAGTACTTC. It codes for CASSKIGGGLAANPYEQYF.

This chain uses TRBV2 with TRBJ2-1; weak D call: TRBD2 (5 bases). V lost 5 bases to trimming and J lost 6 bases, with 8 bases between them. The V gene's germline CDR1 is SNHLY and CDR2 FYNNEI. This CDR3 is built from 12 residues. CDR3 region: CASSYSVNEQFF. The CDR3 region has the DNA TGTGCCAGCAGTTATAGCGTCAATGAGCAGTTCTTC. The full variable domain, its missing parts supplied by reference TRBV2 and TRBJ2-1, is EPEVTQTPSHQVTQMGQEVILRCVPISNHLYFYWYRQILGQKVEFLVSFYNNEISEKSEIFDDQFSVERPDGSNFTLKIRSTKLEDSAMYFCASSYSVNEQFFGPGTRLTVL.

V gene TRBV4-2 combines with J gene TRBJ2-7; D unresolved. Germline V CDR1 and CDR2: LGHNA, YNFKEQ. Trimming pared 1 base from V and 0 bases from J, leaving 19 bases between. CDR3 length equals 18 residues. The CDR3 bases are TGTGCCAGCAGCCAAGGTCGGTTAGCCCCCCACCCCTCCTACGAGCAGTACTTC. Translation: CASSQGRLAPHPSYEQYF.

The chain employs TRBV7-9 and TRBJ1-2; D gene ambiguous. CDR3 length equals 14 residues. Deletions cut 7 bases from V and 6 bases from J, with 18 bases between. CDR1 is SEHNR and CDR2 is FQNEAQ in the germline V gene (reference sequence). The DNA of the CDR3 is TGTGCCAGCAACCCAGAGCCCGGGAGGGATGGCTACACCTTC. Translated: CASNPEPGRDGYTF.

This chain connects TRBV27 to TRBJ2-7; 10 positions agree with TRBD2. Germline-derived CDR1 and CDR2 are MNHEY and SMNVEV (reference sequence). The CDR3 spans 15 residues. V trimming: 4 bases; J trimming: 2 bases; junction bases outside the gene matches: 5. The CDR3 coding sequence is TGTGCCAGCAGTTCAATAGGACTAGCGGCCTACGAGCAGTACTTC. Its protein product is CASSSIGLAAYEQYF.

The CDR3 region is CASSHLAGGRNEQFF. The CDR3 DNA is TGCGCCAGCAGCCACCTAGCGGGAGGGCGCAATGAGCAGTTCTTC. V usage is TRBV4-1 and J usage is TRBJ2-1, with 12 bases matching TRBD2. V shed 3 bases and J 6 bases; nucleotides not matched to a gene: 3. The CDR3 is made up of 15 amino acids. Looked up from germline, CDR1 is MGHRA and CDR2 is YSYEKL.

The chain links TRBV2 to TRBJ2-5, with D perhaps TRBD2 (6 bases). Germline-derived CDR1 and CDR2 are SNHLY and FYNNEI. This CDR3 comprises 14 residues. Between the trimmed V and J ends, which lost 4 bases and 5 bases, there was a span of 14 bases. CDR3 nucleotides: TGTGCCAGCAGTGGAAGGTCGGAGGGGGAGACCCAGTACTTC. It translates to CASSGRSEGETQYF.

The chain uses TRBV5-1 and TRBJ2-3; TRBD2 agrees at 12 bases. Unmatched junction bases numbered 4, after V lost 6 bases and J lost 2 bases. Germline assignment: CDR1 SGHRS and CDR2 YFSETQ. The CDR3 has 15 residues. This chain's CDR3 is CASTSGRANTDTQYF. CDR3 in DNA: TGCGCCAGCACTAGCGGGAGGGCCAACACAGATACGCAGTATTTT.